This entry is about one TCR beta chain. Germline assignment: CDR1 SGHRS and CDR2 YFSETQ. Deletions cut 3 bases from V and 2 bases from J, with 11 bases between. The CDR3 length is 14 residues. These data are taken from a study of cytomegalovirus exposure and HLA in healthy donors. Primers: 60 Vbeta forward and 13 Jbeta reverse. Measured with immunoSEQ multiplex PCR; TCRdb has only the in-frame clones, and not every one. This sample's clone table lists approximately 140,000 clones. The sequenced sample consisted of PBMCs. This clonotype was obtained from a woman aged 45-59 years in good health and CMV-seronegative. V and J are TRBV5-1 and TRBJ2-5; D is unresolved. CDR3 sequence reads: CASSSLDPQETQYF. The CDR3 DNA reads as TGCGCCAGCAGCTCCCTAGACCCTCAAGAGACCCAGTACTTC.